This T cell receptor beta chain was captured in a study of blood T cell repertoires in COVID-19. Study-level information: Sites in the United States, Italy and Spain provided acute and convalescent COVID-19 samples. PBMCs, B-cell-depleted T cells, or T cells were the source of the cDNA or gDNA that made up the material.

In the original workflow: Amplification from reference gene primers served as the basis for estimated nucleated cell counts. Clones were sequenced by immunoSEQ multiplex PCR, and TCRdb holds only the in-frame ones, with some missing. Clonal size and the V and J genes are those of that table, whereas D and trimming came from the DNA. This table has 250,000 to 300,000 clones, around 90% appearing once. The table lists this clone with many counts. Other nucleotide sequences from this sample produce the same CDR3. Trimming shortened V by 5 bases and J by 1 base, and 14 bases separated the two germline ends. CDR1 and CDR2 (germline): SGHRS, YFSETQ. There are 15 residues in the CDR3.

Sequencing used peripheral blood. The chain employs TRBV5-1 and TRBJ2-3; D may be TRBD2 (7 bases). This receptor was taken from a woman aged 45-65 years who had recovered from COVID-19. The CDR3 reads CASSLRGLGTDTQYF. The DNA of the CDR3 is TGCGCCAGCAGTCTGCGGGGGCTTGGCACAGATACGCAGTATTTT.